This TCR beta chain came from a study of beta chain features in type 1 diabetes. For the study at large: Patients did not differ from healthy donors in age, gender or cell yield.

Expressed TCRB transcripts were sequenced, since all the RNA that had been isolated was reverse transcribed. The table came from immunoSEQ multiplex PCR; TCRdb's copy has only in-frame clones and leaves some out. This table holds hundreds of thousands of clones, approximately 12% found once. This clone was seen only a few times. V shed 0 bases and J shed 4 bases, with 13 bases lying between them. The length of the CDR3 is 15 residues. Per the germline V gene, CDR1 is MNHEY and CDR2 is SVGAGI. The source is a man aged 18 to 35 in good health. The chain combines TRBV6-5 with TRBJ2-7; unclear D gene. Sequenced material: naive CD4+ T cells from blood. CDR3 protein: CASSYSAKSSYEQYF. The CDR3, as DNA: TGTGCCAGCAGTTACTCGGCCAAATCTTCATACGAGCAGTACTTC.